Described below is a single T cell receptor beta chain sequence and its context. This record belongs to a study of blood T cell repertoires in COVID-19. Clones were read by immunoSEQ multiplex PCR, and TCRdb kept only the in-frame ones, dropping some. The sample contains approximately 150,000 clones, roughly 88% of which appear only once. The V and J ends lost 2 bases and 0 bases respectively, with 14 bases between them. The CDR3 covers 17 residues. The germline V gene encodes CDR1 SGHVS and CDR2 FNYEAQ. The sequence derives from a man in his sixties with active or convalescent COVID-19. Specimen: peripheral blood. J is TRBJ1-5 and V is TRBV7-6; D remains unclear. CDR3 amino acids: CASSLSLGRYSNQPQHF. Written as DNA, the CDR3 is TGTGCCAGCAGCTTATCCTTAGGGAGGTATAGCAATCAGCCCCAGCATTTT.